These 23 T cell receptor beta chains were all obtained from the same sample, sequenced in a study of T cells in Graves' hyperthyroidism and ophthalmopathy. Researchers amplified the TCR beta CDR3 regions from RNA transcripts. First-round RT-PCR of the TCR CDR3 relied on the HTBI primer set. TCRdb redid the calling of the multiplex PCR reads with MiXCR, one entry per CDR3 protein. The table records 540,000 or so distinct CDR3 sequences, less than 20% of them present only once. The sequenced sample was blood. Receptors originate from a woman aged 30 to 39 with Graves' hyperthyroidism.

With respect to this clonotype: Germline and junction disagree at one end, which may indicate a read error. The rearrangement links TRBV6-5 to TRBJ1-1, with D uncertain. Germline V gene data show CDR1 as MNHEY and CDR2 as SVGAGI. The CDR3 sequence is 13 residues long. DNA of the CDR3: TGTACCAGCAGTTCTCAGGTAGGAACTGAAGCTTTCTTT. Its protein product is CTSSSQVGTEAFF.

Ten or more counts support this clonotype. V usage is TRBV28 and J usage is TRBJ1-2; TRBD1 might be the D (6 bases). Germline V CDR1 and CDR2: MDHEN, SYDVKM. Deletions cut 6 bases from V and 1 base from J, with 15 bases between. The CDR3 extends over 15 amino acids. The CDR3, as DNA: TGTGCCAGCAGCCGCCAGCCGGACAGTAACTATGGCTACACCTTC. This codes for CASSRQPDSNYGYTF.

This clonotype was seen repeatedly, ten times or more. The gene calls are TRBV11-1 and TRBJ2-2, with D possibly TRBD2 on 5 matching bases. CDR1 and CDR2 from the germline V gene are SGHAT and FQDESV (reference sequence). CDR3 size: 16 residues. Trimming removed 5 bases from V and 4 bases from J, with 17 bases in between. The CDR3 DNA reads TGTGCCAGCAGCCCCCGGTTGGGAGAGGGCACCGGGGAGCTGTTTTTT. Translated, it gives CASSPRLGEGTGELFF.

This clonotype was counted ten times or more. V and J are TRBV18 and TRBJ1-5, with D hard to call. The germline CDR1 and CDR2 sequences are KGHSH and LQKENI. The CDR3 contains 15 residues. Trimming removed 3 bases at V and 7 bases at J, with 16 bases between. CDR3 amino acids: CASSPLGTGSQPQHF. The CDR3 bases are TGTGCCAGCTCACCCCTGGGTACGGGGAGCCAGCCCCAGCATTTT.

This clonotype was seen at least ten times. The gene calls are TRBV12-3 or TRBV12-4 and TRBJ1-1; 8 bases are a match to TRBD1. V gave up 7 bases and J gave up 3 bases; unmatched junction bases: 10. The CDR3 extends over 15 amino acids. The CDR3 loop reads CASTLLGQGHTEAFF. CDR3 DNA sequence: TGTGCCAGCACCCTTCTTGGACAGGGTCACACTGAAGCTTTCTTT.

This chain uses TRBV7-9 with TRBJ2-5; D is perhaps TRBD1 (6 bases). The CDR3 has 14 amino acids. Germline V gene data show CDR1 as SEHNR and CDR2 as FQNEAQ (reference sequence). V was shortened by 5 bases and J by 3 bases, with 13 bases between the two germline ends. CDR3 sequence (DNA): TGTGCCAGCAGCCACACCACAGGGAAAGAGACCCAGTACTTC. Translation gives CASSHTTGKETQYF.

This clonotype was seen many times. The CDR3 nucleotides are TGTGCCAGCAGAGACAGGGTTAACACTGAAGCTTTCTTT. Translating it yields CASRDRVNTEAFF. The chain employs TRBV12-3 or TRBV12-4 and TRBJ1-1, with 7 positions matching TRBD1. The trim removed 6 bases at V and 2 bases at J, leaving 3 bases unmatched. This CDR3 has 13 amino acids.

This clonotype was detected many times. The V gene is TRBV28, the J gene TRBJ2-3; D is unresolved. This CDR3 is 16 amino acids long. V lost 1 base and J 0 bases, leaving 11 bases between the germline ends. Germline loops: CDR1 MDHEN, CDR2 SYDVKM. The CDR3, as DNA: TGTGCCAGCAGTTTATTTTGGTGGGCTAGCACAGATACGCAGTATTTT. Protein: CASSLFWWASTDTQYF.

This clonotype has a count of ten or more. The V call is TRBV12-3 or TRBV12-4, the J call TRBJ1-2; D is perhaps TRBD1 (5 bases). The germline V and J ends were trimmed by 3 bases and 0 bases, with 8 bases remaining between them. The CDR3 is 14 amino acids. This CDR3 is CASSFKGTNYGYTF. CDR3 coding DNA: TGTGCCAGCAGTTTCAAGGGGACTAACTATGGCTACACCTTC.

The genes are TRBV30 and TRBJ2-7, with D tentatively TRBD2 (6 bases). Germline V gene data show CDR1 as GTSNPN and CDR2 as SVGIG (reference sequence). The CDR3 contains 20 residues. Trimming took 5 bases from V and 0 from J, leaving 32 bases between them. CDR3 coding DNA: TGTGCCTGGGACGTCCGCCGATCGGGACTTCATTACTTCAGCTCCTACGAGCAGTACTTC. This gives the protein CAWDVRRSGLHYFSSYEQYF.

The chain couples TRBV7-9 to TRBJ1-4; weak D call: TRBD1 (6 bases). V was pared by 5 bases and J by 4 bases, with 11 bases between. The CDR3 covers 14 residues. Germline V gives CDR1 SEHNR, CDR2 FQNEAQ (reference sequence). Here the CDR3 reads CASSRGTLNEKLFF. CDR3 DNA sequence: TGTGCCAGCAGCCGTGGGACACTTAATGAAAAACTGTTTTTT. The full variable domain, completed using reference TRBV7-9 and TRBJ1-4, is DTGVSQNPRHKITKRGQNVTFRCDPISEHNRLYWYRQTLGQGPEFLTYFQNEAQLEKSRLLSDRFSAERPKGSFSTLEIQRTEQGDSAMYLCASSRGTLNEKLFFGSGTQLSVL.

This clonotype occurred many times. The DNA for the CDR3 is TGTGCCAGCAGTTACTCGGCGCGGGAGGTCAATGAGCAGTTCTTC. Translation: CASSYSAREVNEQFF. The gene calls are TRBV6-5 and TRBJ2-1, with 8 bases aligning to TRBD2. V shed 0 bases and J 6 bases; nucleotides not matched to a gene: 4. Germline CDR1 reads MNHEY; CDR2 reads SVGAGI. The CDR3 has 15 amino acids.

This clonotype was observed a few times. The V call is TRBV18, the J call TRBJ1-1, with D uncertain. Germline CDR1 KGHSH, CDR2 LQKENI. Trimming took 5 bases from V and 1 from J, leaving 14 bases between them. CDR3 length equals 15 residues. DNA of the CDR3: TGTGCCAGCTCATACATGGAAAGAACGAACACTGAAGCTTTCTTT. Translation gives CASSYMERTNTEAFF.

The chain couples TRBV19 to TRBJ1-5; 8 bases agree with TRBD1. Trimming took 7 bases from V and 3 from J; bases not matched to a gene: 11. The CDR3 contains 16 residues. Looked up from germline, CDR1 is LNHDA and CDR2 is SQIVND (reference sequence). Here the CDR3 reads CASNKGTGSLNQPQHF. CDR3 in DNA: TGTGCCAGTAATAAAGGGACAGGCTCCCTCAATCAGCCCCAGCATTTT. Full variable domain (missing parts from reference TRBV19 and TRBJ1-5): DGGITQSPKYLFRKEGQNVTLSCEQNLNHDAMYWYRQDPGQGLRLIYYSQIVNDFQKGDIAEGYSVSREKKESFPLTVTSAQKNPTAFYLCASNKGTGSLNQPQHFGDGTRLSIL.

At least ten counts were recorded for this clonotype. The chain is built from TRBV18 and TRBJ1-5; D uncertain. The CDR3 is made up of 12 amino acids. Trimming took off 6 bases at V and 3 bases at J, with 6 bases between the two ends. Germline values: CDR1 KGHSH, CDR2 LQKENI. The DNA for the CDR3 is TGTGCCAGCTCGAGGGACAATCAGCCCCAGCATTTT. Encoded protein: CASSRDNQPQHF.

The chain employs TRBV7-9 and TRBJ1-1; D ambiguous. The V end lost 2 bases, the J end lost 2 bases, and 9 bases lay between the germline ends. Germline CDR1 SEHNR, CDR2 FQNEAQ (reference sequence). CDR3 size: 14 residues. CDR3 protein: CASSLSADNTEAFF. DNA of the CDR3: TGTGCCAGCAGCTTAAGTGCGGATAACACTGAAGCTTTCTTT. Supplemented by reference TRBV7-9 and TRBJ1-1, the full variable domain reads DTGVSQNPRHKITKRGQNVTFRCDPISEHNRLYWYRQTLGQGPEFLTYFQNEAQLEKSRLLSDRFSAERPKGSFSTLEIQRTEQGDSAMYLCASSLSADNTEAFFGQGTRLTVV.

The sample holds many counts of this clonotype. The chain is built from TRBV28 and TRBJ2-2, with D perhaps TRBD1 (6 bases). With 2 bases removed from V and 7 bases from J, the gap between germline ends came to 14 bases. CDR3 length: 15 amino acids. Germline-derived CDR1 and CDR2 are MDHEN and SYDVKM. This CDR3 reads CASSLIFRGGGELFF. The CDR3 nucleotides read TGTGCCAGCAGTTTAATTTTCAGAGGGGGCGGGGAGCTGTTTTTT.

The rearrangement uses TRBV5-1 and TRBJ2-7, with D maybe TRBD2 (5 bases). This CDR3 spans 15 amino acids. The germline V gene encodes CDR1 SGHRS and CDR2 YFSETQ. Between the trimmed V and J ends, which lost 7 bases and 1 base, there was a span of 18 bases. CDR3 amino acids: CASGVLTSASYEQYF. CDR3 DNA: TGCGCCAGCGGGGTTCTTACTAGTGCATCCTACGAGCAGTACTTC. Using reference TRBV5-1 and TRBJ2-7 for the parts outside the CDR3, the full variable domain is KAGVTQTPRYLIKTRGQQVTLSCSPISGHRSVSWYQQTPGQGLQFLFEYFSETQRNKGNFPGRFSGRQFSNSRSEMNVSTLELGDSALYLCASGVLTSASYEQYFGPGTRLTVT.

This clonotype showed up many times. The CDR3 sequence: CASSAGTSIPTDTQYF. The CDR3 region has the DNA TGTGCCAGCAGTGCCGGGACTAGCATCCCCACAGATACGCAGTATTTT. The V gene is TRBV12-3 or TRBV12-4, the J gene TRBJ2-3; the match to TRBD2 covers 9 bases. The V gene end was trimmed by 5 bases and the J gene end by 2 bases; junction bases not matched to a gene: 8. This CDR3 is built from 16 residues.

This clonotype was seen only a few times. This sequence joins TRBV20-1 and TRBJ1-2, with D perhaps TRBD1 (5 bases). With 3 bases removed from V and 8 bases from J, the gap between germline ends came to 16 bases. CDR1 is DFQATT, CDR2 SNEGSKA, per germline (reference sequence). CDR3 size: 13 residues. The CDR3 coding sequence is TGCAGTGCTAGCCTACCACGGGGGGAGGGCTACACCTTC. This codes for CSASLPRGEGYTF.

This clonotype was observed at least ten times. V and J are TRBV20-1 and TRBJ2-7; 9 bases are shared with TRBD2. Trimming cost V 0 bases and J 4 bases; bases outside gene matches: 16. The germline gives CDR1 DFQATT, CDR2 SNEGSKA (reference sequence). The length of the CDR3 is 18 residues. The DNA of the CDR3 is TGCAGTGCTAGAGATGGGCCGTCGCTTGCGGGAGGGTTATACGAGCAGTACTTC. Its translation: CSARDGPSLAGGLYEQYF.

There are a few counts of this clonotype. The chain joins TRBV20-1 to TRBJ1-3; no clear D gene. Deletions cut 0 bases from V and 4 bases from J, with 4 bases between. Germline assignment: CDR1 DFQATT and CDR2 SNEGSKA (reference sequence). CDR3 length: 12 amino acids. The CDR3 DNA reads TGCAGTGCTAGAGACATAGGAAACACCATATATTTT. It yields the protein CSARDIGNTIYF.

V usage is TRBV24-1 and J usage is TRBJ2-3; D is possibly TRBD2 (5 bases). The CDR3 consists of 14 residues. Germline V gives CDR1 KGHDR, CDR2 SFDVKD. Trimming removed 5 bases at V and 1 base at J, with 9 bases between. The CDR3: CATSAPRGTDTQYF. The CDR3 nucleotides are TGTGCCACCAGTGCCCCGCGGGGCACAGATACGCAGTATTTT.